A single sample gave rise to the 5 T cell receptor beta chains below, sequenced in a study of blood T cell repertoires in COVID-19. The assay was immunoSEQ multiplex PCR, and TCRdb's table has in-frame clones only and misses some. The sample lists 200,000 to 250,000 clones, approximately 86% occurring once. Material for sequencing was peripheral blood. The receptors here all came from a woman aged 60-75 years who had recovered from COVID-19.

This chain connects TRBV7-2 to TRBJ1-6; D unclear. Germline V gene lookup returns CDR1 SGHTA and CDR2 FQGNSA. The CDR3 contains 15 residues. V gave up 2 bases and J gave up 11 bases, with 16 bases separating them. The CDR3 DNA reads TGTGCCAGCAGCTTATTTAACAGACCTTACCCACCCCTCCACTTT. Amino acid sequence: CASSLFNRPYPPLHF.

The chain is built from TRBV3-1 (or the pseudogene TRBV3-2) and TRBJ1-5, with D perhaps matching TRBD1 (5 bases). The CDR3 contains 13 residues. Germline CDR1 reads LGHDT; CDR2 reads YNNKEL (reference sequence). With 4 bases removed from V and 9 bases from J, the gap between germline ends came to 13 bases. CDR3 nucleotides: TGTGCCAGCAGCCCGCAAGGGGATATGCCCCAGCATTTT. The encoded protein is CASSPQGDMPQHF.

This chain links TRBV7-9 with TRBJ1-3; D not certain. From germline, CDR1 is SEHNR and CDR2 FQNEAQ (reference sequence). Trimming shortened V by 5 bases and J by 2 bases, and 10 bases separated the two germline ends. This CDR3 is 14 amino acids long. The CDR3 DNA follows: TGTGCCAGCAGCAGCCCCTCGGCTGGAAACACCATATATTTT. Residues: CASSSPSAGNTIYF.

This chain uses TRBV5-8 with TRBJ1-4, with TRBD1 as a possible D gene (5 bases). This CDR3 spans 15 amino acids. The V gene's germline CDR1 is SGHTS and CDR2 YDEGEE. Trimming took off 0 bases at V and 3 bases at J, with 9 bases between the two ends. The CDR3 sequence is CASSLVQGSNEKLFF. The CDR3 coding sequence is TGTGCCAGCAGCTTGGTCCAGGGATCTAATGAAAAACTGTTTTTT. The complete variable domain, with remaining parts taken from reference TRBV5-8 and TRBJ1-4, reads EAGVTQSPTHLIKTRGQQATLRCSPISGHTSVYWYQQALGLGLQFLLWYDEGEERNRGNFPPRFSGRQFPNYSSELNVNALELEDSALYLCASSLVQGSNEKLFFGSGTQLSVL.

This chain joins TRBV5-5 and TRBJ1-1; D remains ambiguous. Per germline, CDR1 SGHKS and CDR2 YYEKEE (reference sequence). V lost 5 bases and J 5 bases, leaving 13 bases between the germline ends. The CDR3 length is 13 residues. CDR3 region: CASRPRAGTEAFF. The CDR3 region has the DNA TGTGCCAGCAGGCCTAGAGCCGGTACTGAAGCTTTCTTT.